The TCR beta chain under discussion was sequenced for a study of identical twins. Study findings and constraints: Twin-shared out-of-frame alpha sequences showed excess low generation probability. Cross-sectional statistical analysis was relied on for the conclusions, without the same donors being followed. Researchers reported weaker excess twin sharing in beta out-of-frame sequences. A partial confounding effect on zero-insertion analyses could come from invariant MAIT and iNKT cells.

Losses at the gene ends were 4 bases for V and 9 bases for J; bases not matched to a gene: 9. This CDR3 region has 14 residues. Germline V lookup: CDR1 SGHRS, CDR2 YFSETQ. At least ten counts were recorded for this clonotype. What it binds is not known. Via MiXCR, TCRdb re-called the 5' RACE reads, giving one row per CDR3 protein. The table includes 240,000 or so distinct CDR3 sequences, 9.5% to 15% detected once. The sample also formed part of further work on yellow fever vaccine responses in identical twins.

The chain has TRBV5-1 and TRBJ2-4; TRBD1 agrees at 8 bases. The receptor was isolated from a woman younger than 30 in good health. Material: memory (CD45RO+) T cells sorted from blood. The CDR3 protein is CASSPRTGMGIQYF. CDR3 sequence (DNA): TGCGCCAGCAGCCCTAGGACAGGGATGGGCATTCAGTACTTC. Full variable domain (remainder filled in from reference TRBV5-1 and TRBJ2-4): KAGVTQTPRYLIKTRGQQVTLSCSPISGHRSVSWYQQTPGQGLQFLFEYFSETQRNKGNFPGRFSGRQFSNSRSEMNVSTLELGDSALYLCASSPRTGMGIQYFGAGTRLSVL.